Below are 12 T cell receptor beta chains sequenced from a single sample in a study of T cell responses to AZD1222 COVID-19 vaccine. Here immunoSEQ multiplex PCR was the method, and the copy in TCRdb shows in-frame clones only, minus some. The sample records over 130,000 clones, around 92% being singletons. The sample in question was peripheral blood, obtained 28 days after the second AZD1222 dose. These receptors were obtained from an adult who received the AZD1222 COVID-19 vaccine.

There are a few counts of this clone. The chain employs TRBV7-9 and TRBJ2-7, with D uncertain. The CDR3 has 18 residues. Per the germline V gene, CDR1 is SEHNR and CDR2 is FQNEAQ (reference sequence). The V end was cut by 4 bases, the J end by 3 bases, with 25 bases between. This chain's CDR3 is CASSSPLTGVAAVYEQYF. In DNA, the CDR3 is TGTGCCAGCAGCTCCCCCCTCACCGGAGTGGCGGCAGTCTACGAGCAGTACTTC.

This chain connects TRBV13 to TRBJ2-6; 8 bases align to TRBD2. The CDR3 loop spans 16 amino acids. CDR1 is PRHDT and CDR2 is FYEKMQ in the germline V gene (reference sequence). V trimming: 5 bases; J trimming: 0 bases; junction bases outside the gene matches: 3. Here the CDR3 reads CASSPRGGSGANVLTF. CDR3 bases: TGTGCCAGCAGCCCCCGGGGGGGCTCTGGGGCCAACGTCCTGACTTTC.

The chain employs TRBV20-1 and TRBJ1-5, with D perhaps TRBD1 (5 bases). The CDR3 totals 12 residues. Trimming took off 3 bases at V and 5 bases at J, with 8 bases between the two ends. CDR1 is DFQATT, CDR2 SNEGSKA, per germline (reference sequence). The CDR3 sequence is CSASQGDQPQHF. CDR3 bases: TGCAGTGCTAGTCAAGGGGATCAGCCCCAGCATTTT.

The rearrangement uses TRBV12-3 or TRBV12-4 and TRBJ2-1; TRBD2 aligns across 12 bases. Trimming cost V 4 bases and J 15 bases; bases outside gene matches: 4. The CDR3 is 12 residues long. In nucleotides, the CDR3 is TGTGCCAGCAGTTCCGGACTAGCGGGACGGTTCTTC. Amino acid sequence: CASSSGLAGRFF.

This sequence joins TRBV27 and TRBJ2-2, with a tentative D call TRBD2 (5 bases). The CDR3 sequence is 15 residues long. Trimming removed 1 base from V and 5 bases from J, with 11 bases in between. Germline CDR1 is MNHEY and CDR2 is SMNVEV (reference sequence). CDR3 nucleotides: TGTGCCAGCAGTTTATGGAGTAGCGTTACCGGGGAGCTGTTTTTT. Protein: CASSLWSSVTGELFF.

The chain employs TRBV19 and TRBJ2-1; tentative D call: TRBD1 (6 bases). Germline V CDR1 and CDR2: LNHDA, SQIVND (reference sequence). V gave up 6 bases and J gave up 4 bases, with 16 bases separating them. The CDR3 runs 15 residues. The CDR3 loop reads CASRGANNLYNEQFF. In DNA form, the CDR3 reads TGTGCCAGTAGGGGGGCCAACAACCTTTACAATGAGCAGTTCTTC.

The DNA of the CDR3 is TGTGCCAGCAGCTTAGTCGGGACAAAAAATGAGCAGTTCTTC. Translated: CASSLVGTKNEQFF. The gene calls are TRBV7-2 and TRBJ2-1, with a weak D call TRBD1 (6 bases). The germline CDR1 and CDR2 sequences are SGHTA and FQGNSA. The CDR3 runs 14 residues. V was cut by 1 base and J by 7 bases, with 11 bases left in between.

This clone was seen ten or more times. The V and J genes are TRBV7-9 and TRBJ1-2, with D perhaps TRBD1 (5 bases). The germline CDR1 and CDR2 sequences are SEHNR and FQNEAQ (reference sequence). The CDR3 spans 16 residues. V gave up 1 base and J gave up 3 bases, with 15 bases separating them. The CDR3 nucleotides are TGTGCCAGCAGCTTAGTATCGGGGCTTCTTTACTATGGCTACACCTTC. Its translation: CASSLVSGLLYYGYTF. Combining the CDR3 with reference TRBV7-9 and TRBJ1-2 gives the whole variable domain DTGVSQNPRHKITKRGQNVTFRCDPISEHNRLYWYRQTLGQGPEFLTYFQNEAQLEKSRLLSDRFSAERPKGSFSTLEIQRTEQGDSAMYLCASSLVSGLLYYGYTFGSGTRLTVV.

V gene TRBV6-2 or TRBV6-3 combines with J gene TRBJ2-3, with D perhaps being TRBD1 or TRBD2 (6 bases each). Trimming shortened V by 2 bases and J by 0 bases, and 18 bases separated the two germline ends. Germline-derived CDR1 and CDR2 are MNHEY and SVGEGT. CDR3 length: 18 amino acids. CDR3 sequence: CASSYAFSGAPSTDTQYF. CDR3 bases: TGTGCCAGCAGTTACGCCTTTTCGGGGGCTCCTAGCACAGATACGCAGTATTTT.

This chain connects TRBV28 to TRBJ1-2; 8 bases agree with TRBD1. CDR3 length: 15 residues. Germline V lookup: CDR1 MDHEN, CDR2 SYDVKM. V dropped 5 bases and J dropped 4; count of bases not matched to a gene: 9. The CDR3 region has the DNA TGTGCCAGCAGTCTGACAGGGGTTCTGGCCTATGGCTACACCTTC. Residues: CASSLTGVLAYGYTF.

The rearrangement links TRBV19 to TRBJ1-5; D unclear. This CDR3 has 16 amino acids. CDR1 LNHDA and CDR2 SQIVND come from the germline V gene (reference sequence). The V end lost 4 bases, the J end lost 1 base, and 14 bases lay between the germline ends. The CDR3 DNA is TGTGCCAGTAGTACCTTGGGCCTCAGGAGCAATCAGCCCCAGCATTTT. It yields the protein CASSTLGLRSNQPQHF.

The chain couples TRBV4-1 to TRBJ1-2, with D tentatively TRBD1 (5 bases). The length of the CDR3 is 15 residues. Trimming shortened V by 2 bases and J by 4 bases, and 14 bases separated the two germline ends. Per the germline V gene, CDR1 is MGHRA and CDR2 is YSYEKL. The CDR3 loop is CASSQTGQGTYGYTF. CDR3 DNA: TGCGCCAGCAGCCAAACGGGTCAGGGAACCTATGGCTACACCTTC.